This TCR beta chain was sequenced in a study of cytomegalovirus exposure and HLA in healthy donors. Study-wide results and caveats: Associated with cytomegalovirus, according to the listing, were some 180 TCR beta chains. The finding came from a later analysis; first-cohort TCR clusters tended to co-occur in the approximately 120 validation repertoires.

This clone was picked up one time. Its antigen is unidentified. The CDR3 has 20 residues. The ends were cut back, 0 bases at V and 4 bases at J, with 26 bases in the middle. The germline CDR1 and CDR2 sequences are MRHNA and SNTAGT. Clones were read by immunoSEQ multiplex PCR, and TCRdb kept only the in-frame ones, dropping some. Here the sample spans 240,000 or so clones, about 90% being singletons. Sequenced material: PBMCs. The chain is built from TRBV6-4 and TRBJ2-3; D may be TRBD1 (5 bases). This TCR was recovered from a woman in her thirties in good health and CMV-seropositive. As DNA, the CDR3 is TGTGCCAGCAGTGACTCGTGGTCGTTGAGGACACCGATGCTAGCAGATACGCAGTATTTT. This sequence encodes CASSDSWSLRTPMLADTQYF.